This T cell receptor (beta chain) is from a study of identical twins. TCRdb called the 5' RACE reads again in MiXCR, with one record for every CDR3 protein. The table shows under 900,000 distinct CDR3 sequences, with over 15% occurring only once. This clonotype was detected only a few times. The data were also submitted as part of a second study, on T cells expressing NK-cell markers. From that second work: Repertoires of TCR beta were obtained from T cells sorted as CD3+CD56+NKG2C+, CD3+CD56+NKG2C- and CD3+CD56-NKG2C+. Out of eight donors sequenced, seven tested HCMV-seropositive and the remaining one seronegative.

The sequence was collected from a woman under 30 in good health. The sample taken for sequencing was PBMCs.

The CDR3 DNA reads TGTGCCAGCGGTTTGGGGGCAAAACTGTTTTTT. This sequence encodes CASGLGAKLFF. This chain connects TRBV6-6 to TRBJ1-4, with D perhaps matching TRBD1 (6 bases). The V end lost 8 bases, the J end lost 10 bases, and 11 bases lay between the germline ends. The length of the CDR3 is 11 residues. Germline V gives CDR1 MNHNY, CDR2 SVGAGI (reference sequence).